Given below is one T cell receptor beta chain in context. CDR1 and CDR2 (germline): SGHRS, YFSETQ. V was clipped by 2 bases and J by 3 bases, with 14 bases between them. The CDR3 runs to 15 residues. Authors' methods: Quantification of nucleated cells was approximated via reference gene primer amplification. Profiled with immunoSEQ multiplex PCR; TCRdb holds only in-frame clones, not every one. The V and J calls and clone size are taken from that table; D and trimming were inferred from the DNA. Seen here are approximately 75,000 clones, about 76% observed once, and the top ten hold around 30%. This sample was taken from a study of blood T cell repertoires in COVID-19. Study-wide context: PBMCs, B-cell-depleted T cells, or T cells provided the cDNA or gDNA that made up the material.

This receptor was taken from a woman aged 80 or older with active or convalescent COVID-19. V usage is TRBV5-1 and J usage is TRBJ1-1; tentatively, D is TRBD1 (5 bases). The sample taken for sequencing was peripheral blood. The CDR3 DNA follows: TGCGCCAGCAGCTTCTCCCCCGGGGGGGACACTGAAGCTTTCTTT. Protein product: CASSFSPGGDTEAFF.